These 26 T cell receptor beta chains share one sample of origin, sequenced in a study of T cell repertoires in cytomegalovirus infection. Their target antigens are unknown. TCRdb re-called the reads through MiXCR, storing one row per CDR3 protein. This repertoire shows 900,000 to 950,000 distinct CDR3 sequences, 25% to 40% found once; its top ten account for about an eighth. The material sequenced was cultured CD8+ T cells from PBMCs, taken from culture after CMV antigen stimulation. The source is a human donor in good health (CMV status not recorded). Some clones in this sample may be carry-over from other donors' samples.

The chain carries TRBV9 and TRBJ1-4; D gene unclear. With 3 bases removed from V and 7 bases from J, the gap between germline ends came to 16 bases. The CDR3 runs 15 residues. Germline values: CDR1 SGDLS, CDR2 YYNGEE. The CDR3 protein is CASSGPREPGEKLFF. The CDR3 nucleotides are TGTGCCAGCAGCGGCCCGCGGGAACCCGGTGAAAAACTGTTTTTT.

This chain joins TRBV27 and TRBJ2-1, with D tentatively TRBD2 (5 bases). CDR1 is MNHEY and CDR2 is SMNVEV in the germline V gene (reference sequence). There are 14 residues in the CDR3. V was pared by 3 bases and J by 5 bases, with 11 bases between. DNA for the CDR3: TGTGCCAGCAGTTTGAGGGAATGGGACAATGAGCAGTTCTTC. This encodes CASSLREWDNEQFF.

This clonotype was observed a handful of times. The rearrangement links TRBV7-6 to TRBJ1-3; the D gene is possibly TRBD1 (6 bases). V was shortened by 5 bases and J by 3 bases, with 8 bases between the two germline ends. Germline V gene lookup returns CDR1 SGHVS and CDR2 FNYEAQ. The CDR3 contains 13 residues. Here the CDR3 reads CASSRDIGNTIYF. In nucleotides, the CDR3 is TGTGCCAGCAGCAGGGACATTGGAAACACCATATATTTT. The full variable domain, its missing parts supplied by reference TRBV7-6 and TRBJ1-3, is GAGVSQSPRYKVTKRGQDVALRCDPISGHVSLYWYRQALGQGPEFLTYFNYEAQQDKSGLPNDRFSAERPEGSISTLTIQRTEQRDSAMYRCASSRDIGNTIYFGEGSWLTVV.

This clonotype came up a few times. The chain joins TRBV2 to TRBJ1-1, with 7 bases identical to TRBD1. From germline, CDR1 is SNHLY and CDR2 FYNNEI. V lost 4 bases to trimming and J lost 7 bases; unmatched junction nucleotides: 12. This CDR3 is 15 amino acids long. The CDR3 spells CASSAHPGTEIEAFF. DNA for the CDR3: TGTGCCAGCAGTGCCCACCCCGGGACAGAAATTGAAGCTTTCTTT.

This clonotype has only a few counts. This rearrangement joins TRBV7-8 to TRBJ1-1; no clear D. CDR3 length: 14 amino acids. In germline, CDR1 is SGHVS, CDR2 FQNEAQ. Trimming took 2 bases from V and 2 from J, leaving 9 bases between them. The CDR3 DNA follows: TGTGCCAGCAGCTTACGCCCTTTCAACACTGAAGCTTTCTTT. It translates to CASSLRPFNTEAFF.

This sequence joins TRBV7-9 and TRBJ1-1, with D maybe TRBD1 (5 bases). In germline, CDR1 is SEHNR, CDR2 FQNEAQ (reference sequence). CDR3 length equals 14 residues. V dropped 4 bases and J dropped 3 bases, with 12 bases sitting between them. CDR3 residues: CASSSARADTEAFF. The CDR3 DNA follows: TGTGCCAGCAGCTCGGCCAGGGCGGACACTGAAGCTTTCTTT.

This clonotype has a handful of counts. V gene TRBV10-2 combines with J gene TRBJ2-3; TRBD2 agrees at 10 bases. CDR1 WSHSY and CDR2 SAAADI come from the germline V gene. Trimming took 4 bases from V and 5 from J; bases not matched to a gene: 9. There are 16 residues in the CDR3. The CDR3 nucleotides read TGCGCCAGCAGTGTCGGTAGCGGGGGGTGGGGAGATACGCAGTATTTT. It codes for CASSVGSGGWGDTQYF.

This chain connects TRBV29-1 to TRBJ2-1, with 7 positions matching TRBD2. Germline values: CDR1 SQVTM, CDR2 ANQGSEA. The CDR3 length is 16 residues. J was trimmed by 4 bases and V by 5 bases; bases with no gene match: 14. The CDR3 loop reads CSVSHSVGLPYNEQFF. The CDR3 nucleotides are TGCAGCGTTTCCCACAGCGTGGGACTACCATACAATGAGCAGTTCTTC.

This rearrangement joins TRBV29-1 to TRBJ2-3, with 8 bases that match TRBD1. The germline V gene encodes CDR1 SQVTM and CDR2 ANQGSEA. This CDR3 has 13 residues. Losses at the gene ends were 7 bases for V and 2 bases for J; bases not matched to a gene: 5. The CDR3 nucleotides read TGCAGCGCCACGGGACAGGACACAGATACGCAGTATTTT. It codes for CSATGQDTDTQYF.

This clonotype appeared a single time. This CDR3 reads CASSFSWQGQNQPQHF. The DNA for the CDR3 is TGTGCCAGCAGCTTCAGTTGGCAGGGCCAAAATCAGCCCCAGCATTTT. The chain uses TRBV7-6 and TRBJ1-5; weak D call: TRBD1 (5 bases). CDR1 is SGHVS and CDR2 is FNYEAQ in the germline V gene. This CDR3 region has 16 residues. Trimming pared 3 bases from V and 4 bases from J, leaving 16 bases between.

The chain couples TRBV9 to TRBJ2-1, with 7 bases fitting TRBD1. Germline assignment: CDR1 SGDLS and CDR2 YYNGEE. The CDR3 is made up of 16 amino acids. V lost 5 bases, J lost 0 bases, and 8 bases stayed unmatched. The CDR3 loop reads CASSPAGTASYNEQFF. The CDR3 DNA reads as TGTGCCAGCAGTCCCGCCGGGACAGCCTCCTACAATGAGCAGTTCTTC. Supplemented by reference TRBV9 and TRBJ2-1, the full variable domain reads DSGVTQTPKHLITATGQRVTLRCSPRSGDLSVYWYQQSLDQGLQFLIQYYNGEERAKGNILERFSAQQFPDLHSELNLSSLELGDSALYFCASSPAGTASYNEQFFGPGTRLTVL.

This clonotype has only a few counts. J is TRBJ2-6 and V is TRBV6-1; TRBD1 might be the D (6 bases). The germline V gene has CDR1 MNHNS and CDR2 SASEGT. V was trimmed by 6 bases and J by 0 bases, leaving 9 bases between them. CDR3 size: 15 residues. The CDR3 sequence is CASRSDSSGANVLTF. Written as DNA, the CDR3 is TGTGCCAGCAGATCGGACAGCTCTGGGGCCAACGTCCTGACTTTC.

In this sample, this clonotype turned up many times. The CDR3 DNA is TGTGCCAGCAGCTGGTTGGACAGAAATCAGCCCCAGCATTTT. Protein sequence: CASSWLDRNQPQHF. The V gene is TRBV7-2, the J gene TRBJ1-5, with D perhaps matching TRBD1 (6 bases). Germline lookup yields CDR1 SGHTA and CDR2 FQGNSA. Trimming stripped 4 bases from V and 4 bases from J, with 11 bases between. CDR3 size: 14 residues.

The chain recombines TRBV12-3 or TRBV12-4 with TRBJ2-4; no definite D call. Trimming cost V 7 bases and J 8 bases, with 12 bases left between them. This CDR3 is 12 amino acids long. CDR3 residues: CASTYRSDIQYF. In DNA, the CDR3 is TGTGCCAGCACCTATCGATCGGACATTCAGTACTTC.

The CDR3 nucleotides are TGTGCCAGCAAGCGGGGAGGCTACTATGGCTACACCTTC. Translated, it gives CASKRGGYYGYTF. The rearrangement joins TRBV27 to TRBJ1-2, with D uncertain. There are 13 residues in the CDR3. Trimming took off 7 bases at V and 3 bases at J, with 12 bases between the two ends. The germline V gene has CDR1 MNHEY and CDR2 SMNVEV (reference sequence).

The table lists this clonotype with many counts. The CDR3 bases are TGTGCCAGCAGCGCGAAACAGGGTCATGGGGCCAACGTCCTGACTTTC. Protein: CASSAKQGHGANVLTF. The J gene is TRBJ2-6, the V gene TRBV7-9; possibly TRBD1 for D (6 bases). Trimming removed 5 bases from V and 3 bases from J, with 14 bases in between. The germline V gene encodes CDR1 SEHNR and CDR2 FQNEAQ (reference sequence). The CDR3 totals 16 residues.

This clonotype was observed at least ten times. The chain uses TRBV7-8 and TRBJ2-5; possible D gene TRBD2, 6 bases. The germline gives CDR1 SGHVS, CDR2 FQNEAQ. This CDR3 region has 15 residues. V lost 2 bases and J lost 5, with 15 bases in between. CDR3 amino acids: CASSLRGGLAETQYF. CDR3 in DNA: TGTGCCAGCAGCTTACGAGGCGGGCTAGCGGAGACCCAGTACTTC.

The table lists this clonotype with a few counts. CDR3 DNA: TGTGCCAGCAGCTTAACAGCGGGGGCATCCTCAGATACGCAGTATTTT. Translated: CASSLTAGASSDTQYF. The chain couples TRBV7-6 to TRBJ2-3, with 8 bases lining up with TRBD2. With 2 bases clipped from V and 4 bases from J, the junction kept 8 bases outside the gene matches. Germline V gene lookup returns CDR1 SGHVS and CDR2 FNYEAQ. CDR3 length equals 16 residues.

This CDR3 reads CASMIHRGTDTEAFF. In DNA form, the CDR3 reads TGTGCCAGCATGATACACAGGGGAACGGACACTGAAGCTTTCTTT. This chain links TRBV6-5 with TRBJ1-1, with 7 bases matching TRBD1. The length of the CDR3 is 15 residues. Germline lookup yields CDR1 MNHEY and CDR2 SVGAGI. Losses at the gene ends were 7 bases for V and 3 bases for J; bases not matched to a gene: 11.

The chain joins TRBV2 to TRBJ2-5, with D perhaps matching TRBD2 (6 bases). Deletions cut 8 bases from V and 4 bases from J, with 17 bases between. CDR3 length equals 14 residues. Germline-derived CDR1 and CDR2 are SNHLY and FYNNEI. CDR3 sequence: CASGPFRRAETQYF. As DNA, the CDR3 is TGTGCCAGCGGCCCTTTTAGGAGGGCAGAGACCCAGTACTTC.

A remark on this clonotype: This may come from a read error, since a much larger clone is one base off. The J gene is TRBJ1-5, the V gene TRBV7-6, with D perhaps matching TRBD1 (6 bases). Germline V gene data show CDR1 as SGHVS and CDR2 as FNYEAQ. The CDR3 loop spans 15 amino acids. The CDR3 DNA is TGTACCAGCAGCCCGGGACATAATAGCAATCAGCCCCAGCATTTT. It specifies CTSSPGHNSNQPQHF.

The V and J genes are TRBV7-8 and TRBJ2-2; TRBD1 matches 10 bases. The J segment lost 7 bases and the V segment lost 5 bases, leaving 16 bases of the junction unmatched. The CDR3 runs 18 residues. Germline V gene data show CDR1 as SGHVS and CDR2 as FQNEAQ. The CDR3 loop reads CASSHRTGGGLDIGELFF. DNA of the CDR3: TGTGCCAGCAGCCATAGGACAGGGGGAGGGCTAGACATCGGGGAGCTGTTTTTT. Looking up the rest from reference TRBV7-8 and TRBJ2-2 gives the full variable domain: GAGVSQSPRYKVAKRGQDVALRCDPISGHVSLFWYQQALGQGPEFLTYFQNEAQLDKSGLPSDRFFAERPEGSVSTLKIQRTQQEDSAVYLCASSHRTGGGLDIGELFFGEGSRLTVL.

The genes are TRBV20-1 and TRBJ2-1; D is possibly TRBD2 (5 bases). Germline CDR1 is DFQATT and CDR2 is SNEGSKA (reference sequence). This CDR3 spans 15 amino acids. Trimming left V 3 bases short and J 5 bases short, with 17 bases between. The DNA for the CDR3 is TGCAGTGCTAGTAAATACGTCGGGATCCACAATGAGCAGTTCTTC. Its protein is CSASKYVGIHNEQFF.

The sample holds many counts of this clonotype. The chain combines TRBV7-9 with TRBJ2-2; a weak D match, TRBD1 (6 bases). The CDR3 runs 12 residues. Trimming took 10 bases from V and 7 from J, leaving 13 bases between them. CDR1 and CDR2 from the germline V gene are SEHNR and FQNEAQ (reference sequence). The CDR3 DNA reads TGTGCCATCCTTCAGGGGAGCGGGGAGCTGTTTTTT. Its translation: CAILQGSGELFF.

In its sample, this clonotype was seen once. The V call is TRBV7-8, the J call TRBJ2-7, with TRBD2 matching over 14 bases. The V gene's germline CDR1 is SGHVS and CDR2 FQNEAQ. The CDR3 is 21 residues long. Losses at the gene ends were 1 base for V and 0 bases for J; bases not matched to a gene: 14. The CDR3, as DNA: TGTGCCAGCAGCTTAGTGGCTCCGGGACTAGCGGGGGCGCTACCCTCCTACGAGCAGTACGTC. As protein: CASSLVAPGLAGALPSYEQYV.

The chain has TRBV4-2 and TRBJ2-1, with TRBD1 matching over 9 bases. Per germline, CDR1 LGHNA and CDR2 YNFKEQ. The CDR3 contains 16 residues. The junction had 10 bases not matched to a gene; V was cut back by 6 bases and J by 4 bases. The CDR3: CASRLEGTGIYNEQFF. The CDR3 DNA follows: TGTGCCAGCAGACTAGAAGGGACAGGGATTTACAATGAGCAGTTCTTC.